The 18 T cell receptor beta chains below all came from one sample that was sequenced in a study of radiation and T cells in renal cell carcinoma. Produced via immunoSEQ multiplex PCR; TCRdb's table is partial and in-frame only. This table has approximately 120,000 clones, roughly 80% appearing once. Noted time point: baseline pretreatment blood. Documented treatment: 15 Gy SBRT to primary tumor, nephrectomy 4 weeks later. Sequenced here: blood, sampled from a patient whose treatment included radiotherapy and nephrectomy. The receptors derive from a woman aged 55-70 years with renal cell carcinoma.

The CDR3: CASSFPGQGSGEQYF. The CDR3 nucleotides read TGTGCCAGCAGCTTTCCGGGACAGGGAAGCGGCGAGCAGTACTTC. The chain is built from TRBV13 and TRBJ2-7; 9 positions match TRBD1. V lost 3 bases to trimming and J lost 6 bases; unmatched junction nucleotides: 9. From germline, CDR1 is PRHDT and CDR2 FYEKMQ (reference sequence). This CDR3 is 15 amino acids long. Filled out from reference TRBV13 and TRBJ2-7, the complete variable domain reads AAGVIQSPRHLIKEKRETATLKCYPIPRHDTVYWYQQGPGQDPQFLISFYEKMQSDKGSIPDRFSAQQFSDYHSELNMSSLELGDSALYFCASSFPGQGSGEQYFGPGTRLTVT.

Only one count was recorded for this clone. J is TRBJ1-2 and V is TRBV5-4, with 11 bases lining up with TRBD1. V shed 5 bases, J shed 10 bases, and the junction held 4 bases outside the gene matches. The length of the CDR3 is 12 residues. CDR1 SGHNT and CDR2 YYREEE come from the germline V gene (reference sequence). The CDR3 loop is CASSRDRGDYTF. The CDR3 bases are TGTGCCAGCAGTCGGGACAGGGGGGACTACACCTTC.

The rearrangement links TRBV7-9 to TRBJ2-7, with 10 bases lining up with TRBD1. Losses at the gene ends were 3 bases for V and 7 bases for J; bases not matched to a gene: 9. Germline CDR1 is SEHNR and CDR2 is FQNEAQ (reference sequence). This CDR3 region has 15 residues. The CDR3: CASSLGQGSPREQYF. CDR3 bases: TGTGCCAGCAGCTTGGGACAGGGGAGTCCTAGAGAGCAGTACTTC.

This clone has only one observation. The chain is built from TRBV4-1 and TRBJ1-3; unclear D gene. The CDR3 consists of 16 residues. The germline V and J ends were trimmed by 0 bases and 4 bases, with 13 bases remaining between them. Germline V gives CDR1 MGHRA, CDR2 YSYEKL. The CDR3 coding sequence is TGCGCCAGCAGCCAAGATTCGGGGTTTTCAGGAAACACCATATATTTT. Translated: CASSQDSGFSGNTIYF.

The chain is built from TRBV10-2 and TRBJ2-5; 14 nucleotides agree with TRBD2. The CDR3 loop spans 17 amino acids. CDR1 and CDR2 from the germline V gene are WSHSY and SAAADI. The V segment lost 3 bases and the J segment 6 bases; nucleotides outside the gene matches: 9. DNA for the CDR3: TGCGCCAGCAGTGATAAGACTAGCGGGAGGGCCAGGAAGACCCAGTACTTC. Its protein product is CASSDKTSGRARKTQYF.

This sequence joins TRBV6-5 and TRBJ1-5; D is perhaps TRBD1 (5 bases). V lost 6 bases and J lost 4, with 13 bases in between. This CDR3 region has 14 residues. CDR1 MNHEY and CDR2 SVGAGI come from the germline V gene. The CDR3 spells CASSGRGLNQPQHF. CDR3 DNA sequence: TGTGCCAGCAGCGGCCGGGGGTTAAATCAGCCCCAGCATTTT.

This clone was seen a few times. The chain employs TRBV19 and TRBJ1-2; 9 bases align to TRBD1. J gave up 6 bases and V 5 bases, and 4 bases lay outside the gene matches. CDR3 length: 13 residues. Per the germline V gene, CDR1 is LNHDA and CDR2 is SQIVND (reference sequence). This CDR3 is CASSLGTGNGYTF. The DNA of the CDR3 is TGTGCCAGTAGTCTCGGGACAGGGAATGGCTACACCTTC.

By frequency in the sample, this clone is medium-sized. V usage is TRBV11-1 and J usage is TRBJ2-7; D perhaps matches TRBD2 (6 bases). Looked up from germline, CDR1 is SGHAT and CDR2 is FQDESV (reference sequence). The CDR3 is made up of 15 amino acids. Trimming took off 1 base at V and 6 bases at J, with 16 bases between the two ends. The CDR3 nucleotides are TGTGCCAGCAGCTTAGTGGCTGGCGGGATTGGCGAGCAGTACTTC. This codes for CASSLVAGGIGEQYF.

This chain connects TRBV19 to TRBJ2-1; D possibly uses TRBD1 or TRBD2 (6 bases each). The CDR3 is 14 amino acids. From germline, CDR1 is LNHDA and CDR2 SQIVND (reference sequence). Between the trimmed V and J ends, which lost 2 bases and 7 bases, there was a span of 12 bases. The chain's CDR3 is CASSILGGRNEQFF. The CDR3 DNA reads as TGTGCCAGTAGTATACTCGGGGGCCGTAATGAGCAGTTCTTC.

The chain employs TRBV2 and TRBJ1-5; tentatively, D is TRBD1 (6 bases). Germline CDR1 is SNHLY and CDR2 is FYNNEI. This CDR3 spans 14 amino acids. The ends were cut back, 5 bases at V and 3 bases at J, with 11 bases in the middle. In DNA, the CDR3 is TGTGCCAGCAGTCCTACAGGGCTCAATCAGCCCCAGCATTTT. Translated, it gives CASSPTGLNQPQHF.

This clone was counted a few times. The V gene is TRBV5-1, the J gene TRBJ1-2; tentative D call: TRBD1 (5 bases). Trimming removed 3 bases from V and 0 bases from J, with 12 bases in between. Germline assignment: CDR1 SGHRS and CDR2 YFSETQ. The CDR3 totals 15 residues. The DNA of the CDR3 is TGCGCCAGCAGCTCGGGACCGCCTGCTAACTATGGCTACACCTTC. Translating it yields CASSSGPPANYGYTF.

Here the CDR3 reads CASSSDRSYEQYF. DNA for the CDR3: TGTGCCAGCAGTAGCGACAGGTCCTACGAGCAGTACTTC. The chain uses TRBV6-1 and TRBJ2-7; D might be TRBD1 (6 bases). The germline V gene encodes CDR1 MNHNS and CDR2 SASEGT. Trimming shortened V by 5 bases and J by 1 base, and 9 bases separated the two germline ends. The CDR3 length is 13 residues.

V is TRBV2 and J is TRBJ1-1, with D possibly being TRBD1 (6 bases). V was cut by 9 bases and J by 4 bases, with 12 bases left in between. The CDR3 loop spans 12 amino acids. The germline gives CDR1 SNHLY, CDR2 FYNNEI. The CDR3 spells CARAQGSTEAFF. CDR3 coding DNA: TGTGCCAGGGCCCAGGGGAGCACTGAAGCTTTCTTT.

This chain links TRBV19 with TRBJ2-2, with TRBD2 as a possible D gene (6 bases). The CDR3 consists of 15 residues. From germline, CDR1 is LNHDA and CDR2 SQIVND (reference sequence). V was cut by 4 bases and J by 2 bases, with 11 bases left in between. CDR3 sequence (DNA): TGTGCCAGTAGTAGGGGACTGGTTAACACCGGGGAGCTGTTTTTT. Translated, it gives CASSRGLVNTGELFF.

This clone has just one count. V and J are TRBV19 and TRBJ1-4; 7 positions agree with TRBD1. The CDR3 sequence is 13 residues long. The junction had 9 bases not matched to a gene; V was cut back by 5 bases and J by 12 bases. The germline CDR1 and CDR2 sequences are LNHDA and SQIVND (reference sequence). The CDR3 DNA is TGTGCCAGTAGTCCTAAGGGTACAGGGGAACTGTTTTTT. It yields the protein CASSPKGTGELFF.

The V gene is TRBV19, the J gene TRBJ1-3; maybe TRBD1 (5 bases). This CDR3 has 16 amino acids. The germline V and J ends were trimmed by 5 bases and 0 bases, with 14 bases remaining between them. Germline V lookup: CDR1 LNHDA, CDR2 SQIVND (reference sequence). In nucleotides, the CDR3 is TGTGCCAGTAGTCCCGTGACAGACTTCTCTGGAAACACCATATATTTT. The encoded protein is CASSPVTDFSGNTIYF.

This chain uses TRBV5-4 with TRBJ2-3, with a weak D call TRBD2 (7 bases). V dropped 7 bases and J dropped 3 bases, with 15 bases sitting between them. The CDR3 length is 14 residues. Germline-derived CDR1 and CDR2 are SGHNT and YYREEE (reference sequence). This CDR3 reads CASSLGGATDTQYF. CDR3 sequence (DNA): TGTGCCAGCTCCCTTGGGGGGGCAACAGATACGCAGTATTTT.

This sequence joins TRBV6-1 and TRBJ2-2; TRBD1 matches 8 bases. In germline, CDR1 is MNHNS, CDR2 SASEGT. The V gene end was trimmed by 4 bases and the J gene end by 7 bases; junction bases not matched to a gene: 11. The CDR3 contains 16 residues. CDR3 loop: CASSVQGARVSGELFF. The CDR3 nucleotides read TGTGCCAGCAGTGTGCAGGGGGCAAGAGTTAGCGGGGAGCTGTTTTTT.